Sequencing of this T cell receptor (beta chain) was carried out in a study of T cell repertoires in cytomegalovirus infection. Study context: Through public TCR beta signatures, both CMV infection and matching HLA type were indicated. Study outcomes and limitations: Across the ex vivo response, the dominant clonotypes were HLA-C-restricted CMV-specific TCR beta clonotypes.

In TCRdb, the reads were re-called with MiXCR into one record per CDR3 protein. The table lists 150,000 to 200,000 distinct CDR3 sequences, nearly 9.5% of them singletons. This clonotype was detected many times. As yet, its antigen is unknown. Germline V lookup: CDR1 MGHDK, CDR2 SYGVNS. The CDR3 has 14 residues. V dropped 7 bases and J dropped 9 bases, with 19 bases sitting between them. This sequence originates from a human donor in good health (CMV status not recorded). Some clones in this sample may be carry-over from other donors' samples. The sample comprised PBMCs. This rearrangement joins TRBV25-1 to TRBJ2-1; D ambiguous. The CDR3: CASTFTRAVGEQFF. Written as DNA, the CDR3 is TGTGCCAGCACCTTCACCCGGGCGGTCGGTGAGCAGTTCTTC.